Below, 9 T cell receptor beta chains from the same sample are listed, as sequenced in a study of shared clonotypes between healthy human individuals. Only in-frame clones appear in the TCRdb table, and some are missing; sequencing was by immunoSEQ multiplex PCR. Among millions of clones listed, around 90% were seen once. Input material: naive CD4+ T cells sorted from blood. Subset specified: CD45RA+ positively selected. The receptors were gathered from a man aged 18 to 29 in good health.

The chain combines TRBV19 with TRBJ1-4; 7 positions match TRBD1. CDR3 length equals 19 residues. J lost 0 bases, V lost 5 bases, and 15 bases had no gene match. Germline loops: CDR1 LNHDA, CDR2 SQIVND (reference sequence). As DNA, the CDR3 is TGTGCCAGTAGTCCCTGGACAGGAGGAAATCTTGCAACTAATGAAAAACTGTTTTTT. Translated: CASSPWTGGNLATNEKLFF.

CDR3 sequence reads: CASSYRTSGYTGELFF. The CDR3 DNA reads TGTGCCAGCAGTTACAGGACTAGCGGGTACACCGGGGAGCTGTTTTTT. The rearrangement links TRBV6-5 to TRBJ2-2, with 11 nucleotides matching TRBD2. The CDR3 has 16 residues. CDR1 is MNHEY and CDR2 is SVGAGI in the germline V gene. V dropped 2 bases and J dropped 3; count of bases not matched to a gene: 2.

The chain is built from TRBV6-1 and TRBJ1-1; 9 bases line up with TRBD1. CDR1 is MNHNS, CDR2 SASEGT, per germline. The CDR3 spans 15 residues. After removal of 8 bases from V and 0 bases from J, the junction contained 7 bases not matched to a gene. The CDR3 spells CASLRDRVLNTEAFF. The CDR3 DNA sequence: TGTGCCAGCCTCCGGGACAGGGTTTTGAACACTGAAGCTTTCTTT.

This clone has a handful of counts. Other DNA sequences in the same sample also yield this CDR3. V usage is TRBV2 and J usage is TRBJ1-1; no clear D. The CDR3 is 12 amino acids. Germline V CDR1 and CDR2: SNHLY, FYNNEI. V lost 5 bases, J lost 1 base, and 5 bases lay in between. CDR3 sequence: CASSTRNTEAFF. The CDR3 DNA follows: TGTGCCAGCAGTACACGGAACACTGAAGCTTTCTTT.

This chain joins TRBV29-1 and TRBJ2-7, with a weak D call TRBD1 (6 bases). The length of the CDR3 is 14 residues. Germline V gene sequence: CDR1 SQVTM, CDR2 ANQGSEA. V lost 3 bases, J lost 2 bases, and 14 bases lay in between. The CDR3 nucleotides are TGCAGCGTTGAGGGAACAGGGAAAACCTACGAGCAGTACTTC. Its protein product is CSVEGTGKTYEQYF.

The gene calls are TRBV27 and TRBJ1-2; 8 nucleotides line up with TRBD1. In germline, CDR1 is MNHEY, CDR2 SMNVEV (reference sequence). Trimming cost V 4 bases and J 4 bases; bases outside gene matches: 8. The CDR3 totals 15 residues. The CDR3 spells CASSSQTGAPYGYTF. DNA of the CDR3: TGTGCCAGCAGTTCCCAGACAGGGGCCCCCTATGGCTACACCTTC.

CDR3 sequence reads: CASSQDRDGNQPQHF. The CDR3 nucleotides are TGCGCCAGCAGCCAAGACAGGGATGGCAATCAGCCCCAGCATTTT. The chain uses TRBV4-3 and TRBJ1-5, with a tentative D call TRBD1 (5 bases). V dropped 0 bases and J dropped 2 bases, with 8 bases sitting between them. The CDR3 covers 15 residues. From germline, CDR1 is LGHNA and CDR2 YSLEER.

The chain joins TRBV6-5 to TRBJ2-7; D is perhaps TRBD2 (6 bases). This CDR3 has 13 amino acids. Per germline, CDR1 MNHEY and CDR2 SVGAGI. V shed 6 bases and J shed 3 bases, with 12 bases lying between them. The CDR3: CASRDPGGYEQYF. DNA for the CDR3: TGTGCCAGCAGAGATCCCGGGGGCTACGAGCAGTACTTC.

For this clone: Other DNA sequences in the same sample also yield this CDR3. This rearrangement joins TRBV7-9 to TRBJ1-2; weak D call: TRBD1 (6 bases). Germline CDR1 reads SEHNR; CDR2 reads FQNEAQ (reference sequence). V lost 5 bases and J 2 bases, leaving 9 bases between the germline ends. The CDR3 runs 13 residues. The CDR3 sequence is CASSPQGNYGYTF. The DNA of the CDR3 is TGTGCCAGCAGCCCACAGGGAAACTATGGCTACACCTTC.